This is a list of T cell receptor beta chains from one sample in a study of T cell responses to AZD1222 COVID-19 vaccine. TCRdb keeps only in-frame clones here, not all; method: immunoSEQ multiplex PCR. The sample contains about 120,000 clones, about 87% of which appear only once. Material: peripheral blood, obtained on day 0 of AZD1222 vaccination. These receptors came from an adult in good health. Both conserved end residues are part of each CDR3. A D gene is named only where the DNA matches it firmly. Clone size is shown for a subset of rows, as once, few, many or a class of expanded clone.

d_gene: TRBD2
j_gene: TRBJ2-2
v_gene: TRBV2
abundance: .
CDR3aa: CASSHGRAAIGELFF
CDR3nt: TGTGCCAGCAGTCACGGGAGGGCCGCAATCGGGGAGCTGTTTTTT

d_gene: .
j_gene: TRBJ1-2
v_gene: TRBV25-1
abundance: .
CDR3aa: CASSEIMGRSGYTF
CDR3nt: TGTGCCAGCAGTGAAATCATGGGGCGGAGTGGCTACACCTTC

d_gene: TRBD1
j_gene: TRBJ2-1
v_gene: TRBV3-1/TRBV3-2
abundance: once
CDR3aa: CASSQPMGQGANEQFF
CDR3nt: TGTGCCAGCAGCCAACCCATGGGACAGGGGGCTAATGAGCAGTTCTTC

d_gene: TRBD1
j_gene: TRBJ2-3
v_gene: TRBV19
abundance: .
CDR3aa: CASSTGQGALTDTQYF
CDR3nt: TGTGCCAGTAGTACGGGACAGGGAGCTTTGACAGATACGCAGTATTTT

d_gene: .
j_gene: TRBJ2-7
v_gene: TRBV7-2
abundance: .
CDR3aa: CASSSRGAREQYF
CDR3nt: TGTGCCAGCAGCTCACGGGGAGCCCGCGAGCAGTACTTC

d_gene: .
j_gene: TRBJ2-7
v_gene: TRBV7-9
abundance: .
CDR3aa: CASSHRDMSYEQYF
CDR3nt: TGTGCCAGCAGCCACCGGGACATGTCCTACGAGCAGTACTTC

d_gene: TRBD1
j_gene: TRBJ1-3
v_gene: TRBV6-6
abundance: few
CDR3aa: CASEGDRDRNTIYF
CDR3nt: TGTGCCAGCGAGGGGGACAGGGATAGAAACACCATATATTTT

d_gene: TRBD2
j_gene: TRBJ2-5
v_gene: TRBV18
abundance: .
CDR3aa: CASSQRLADGKETQYF
CDR3nt: TGTGCCAGCTCACAGCGACTAGCAGATGGGAAAGAGACCCAGTACTTC

d_gene: .
j_gene: TRBJ2-1
v_gene: TRBV25-1
abundance: .
CDR3aa: CASSLRDSPYNEQFF
CDR3nt: TGTGCCAGCAGTCTAAGGGATTCGCCATACAATGAGCAGTTCTTC

d_gene: .
j_gene: TRBJ1-5
v_gene: TRBV7-2
abundance: .
CDR3aa: CASSILNQPQHF
CDR3nt: TGTGCCAGCAGCATACTTAATCAGCCCCAGCATTTT

d_gene: TRBD1
j_gene: TRBJ2-7
v_gene: TRBV19
abundance: .
CDR3aa: CASSIWDRGSEQYF
CDR3nt: TGTGCCAGTAGCATCTGGGACAGGGGTTCGGAACAGTACTTC

d_gene: TRBD1
j_gene: TRBJ2-1
v_gene: TRBV15
abundance: .
CDR3aa: CATSPPGQGSNEQFF
CDR3nt: TGTGCCACCAGCCCCCCGGGACAGGGCTCCAATGAGCAGTTCTTC

d_gene: TRBD2
j_gene: TRBJ2-3
v_gene: TRBV4-3
abundance: .
CDR3aa: CASSQETSGGTDTQYF
CDR3nt: TGCGCCAGCAGCCAAGAGACTAGCGGGGGCACAGATACGCAGTATTTT

d_gene: .
j_gene: TRBJ1-4
v_gene: TRBV9
abundance: .
CDR3aa: CASSAGGARSTNEKLFF
CDR3nt: TGTGCCAGCAGCGCAGGAGGAGCACGCTCAACTAATGAAAAACTGTTTTTT

d_gene: .
j_gene: TRBJ2-1
v_gene: TRBV3-1/TRBV3-2
abundance: .
CDR3aa: CASSQDSLRGEEQFF
CDR3nt: TGTGCCAGCAGCCAAGATAGCCTACGAGGGGAGGAGCAGTTCTTC

d_gene: .
j_gene: TRBJ1-5
v_gene: TRBV19
abundance: .
CDR3aa: CASSIGRSLVPQHF
CDR3nt: TGTGCCAGTAGTATAGGAAGATCATTGGTTCCCCAGCATTTT

d_gene: TRBD2
j_gene: TRBJ2-7
v_gene: TRBV7-2
abundance: .
CDR3aa: CASSHSGQAYEQYF
CDR3nt: TGTGCCAGCAGCCATAGCGGGCAGGCCTACGAGCAGTACTTC

d_gene: .
j_gene: TRBJ1-3
v_gene: TRBV6-6
abundance: .
CDR3aa: CASSYMGPSGNTIYF
CDR3nt: TGTGCCAGCAGTTACATGGGGCCCTCTGGAAACACCATATATTTT

d_gene: .
j_gene: TRBJ1-1
v_gene: TRBV5-1
abundance: .
CDR3aa: CASSLASGVTEAFF
CDR3nt: TGCGCCAGCAGCTTGGCCTCCGGGGTCACTGAAGCTTTCTTT

d_gene: .
j_gene: TRBJ2-2
v_gene: TRBV7-9
abundance: once
CDR3aa: CASSLVRAGAAGELFF
CDR3nt: TGTGCCAGCAGCTTAGTCCGTGCTGGTGCGGCCGGGGAGCTGTTTTTT

d_gene: TRBD2
j_gene: TRBJ2-3
v_gene: TRBV28
abundance: .
CDR3aa: CASSYSGRGTDTQYF
CDR3nt: TGTGCCAGCAGTTATAGCGGGAGGGGCACAGATACGCAGTATTTT

d_gene: .
j_gene: TRBJ1-1
v_gene: TRBV12-3/TRBV12-4
abundance: .
CDR3aa: CASTDLTEAFF
CDR3nt: TGTGCCAGCACCGACTTGACTGAAGCTTTCTTT

d_gene: .
j_gene: TRBJ2-3
v_gene: TRBV30
abundance: .
CDR3aa: CAWGRGGIDTQYF
CDR3nt: TGTGCCTGGGGGCGGGGTGGGATAGATACGCAGTATTTT

d_gene: .
j_gene: TRBJ2-3
v_gene: TRBV7-6
abundance: .
CDR3aa: CASSPAGSERTDTQYF
CDR3nt: TGTGCCAGCAGCCCCGCGGGTAGCGAACGCACAGATACGCAGTATTTT

d_gene: .
j_gene: TRBJ1-3
v_gene: TRBV13
abundance: .
CDR3aa: CASSLRVLADAGNTIYF
CDR3nt: TGTGCCAGCAGCCTAAGGGTCCTCGCCGATGCTGGAAACACCATATATTTT

d_gene: TRBD1
j_gene: TRBJ1-5
v_gene: TRBV28
abundance: .
CDR3aa: CASSRTGTSNQPQHF
CDR3nt: TGTGCCAGCAGCCGGACAGGGACGAGCAATCAGCCCCAGCATTTT

d_gene: TRBD1
j_gene: TRBJ1-2
v_gene: TRBV3-1/TRBV3-2
abundance: .
CDR3aa: CASSQDWDRGRMSEGYTF
CDR3nt: TGTGCCAGCAGCCAGGACTGGGACAGGGGGCGCATGTCCGAAGGCTACACCTTC

d_gene: .
j_gene: TRBJ1-4
v_gene: TRBV5-1
abundance: .
CDR3aa: CASSLDTTNEKLFF
CDR3nt: TGCGCCAGCAGCTTGGACACAACTAATGAAAAACTGTTTTTT

d_gene: TRBD2
j_gene: TRBJ2-1
v_gene: TRBV6-5
abundance: .
CDR3aa: CASRTSGIGFSEQFF
CDR3nt: TGTGCCAGCAGGACTAGCGGGATAGGGTTCTCTGAGCAGTTCTTC

d_gene: .
j_gene: TRBJ2-7
v_gene: TRBV6-2/TRBV6-3
abundance: .
CDR3aa: CASSSPGSYEQYF
CDR3nt: TGTGCCAGCAGCAGCCCCGGTTCCTACGAGCAGTACTTC

d_gene: .
j_gene: TRBJ2-2
v_gene: TRBV6-5
abundance: .
CDR3aa: CASQNRAHTGELFF
CDR3nt: TGTGCCAGCCAAAACAGGGCCCACACCGGGGAGCTGTTTTTT

d_gene: .
j_gene: TRBJ2-2
v_gene: TRBV9
abundance: .
CDR3aa: CASSAYGGPTGELFF
CDR3nt: TGTGCCAGCAGCGCCTATGGCGGACCCACCGGGGAGCTGTTTTTT

d_gene: TRBD2
j_gene: TRBJ2-1
v_gene: TRBV7-6
abundance: .
CDR3aa: CASSSGLAGYNEQFF
CDR3nt: TGTGCCAGCAGCTCGGGACTAGCAGGCTACAATGAGCAGTTCTTC

d_gene: TRBD1
j_gene: TRBJ2-7
v_gene: TRBV7-9
abundance: .
CDR3aa: CASSRGQGGYEQYF
CDR3nt: TGTGCCAGCAGCCGTGGACAGGGTGGCTACGAGCAGTACTTC

d_gene: TRBD2
j_gene: TRBJ2-1
v_gene: TRBV6-5
abundance: .
CDR3aa: CASSYLSSGNDEQFF
CDR3nt: TGTGCCAGCAGTTACCTGAGTAGCGGGAACGATGAGCAGTTCTTC

d_gene: .
j_gene: TRBJ2-1
v_gene: TRBV24-1
abundance: .
CDR3aa: CATSAHGTSYNEQFF
CDR3nt: TGTGCCACCAGTGCGCACGGAACCTCCTACAATGAGCAGTTCTTC

d_gene: .
j_gene: TRBJ2-3
v_gene: TRBV21-1
abundance: .
CDR3aa: CASPPLPGQGPADTQYF
CDR3nt: TGTGCCAGCCCCCCCCTTCCGGGACAGGGGCCCGCAGATACGCAGTATTTT

d_gene: TRBD1
j_gene: TRBJ2-2
v_gene: TRBV6-1
abundance: .
CDR3aa: CASSERGQGTGELFF
CDR3nt: TGTGCCAGCAGTGAAAGGGGACAGGGTACCGGGGAGCTGTTTTTT

d_gene: .
j_gene: TRBJ1-3
v_gene: TRBV15
abundance: .
CDR3aa: CATSRDINLGNTIYF
CDR3nt: TGTGCCACCAGCAGAGATATCAACCTTGGAAACACCATATATTTT

d_gene: TRBD1
j_gene: TRBJ1-6
v_gene: TRBV7-9
abundance: .
CDR3aa: CASSLDGTGVPLHF
CDR3nt: TGTGCCAGCAGCTTAGACGGGACAGGGGTCCCCCTCCACTTT

d_gene: .
j_gene: TRBJ2-5
v_gene: TRBV9
abundance: .
CDR3aa: CASSVEPGLETQYF
CDR3nt: TGTGCCAGCAGCGTCGAACCGGGACTAGAGACCCAGTACTTC

d_gene: .
j_gene: TRBJ2-3
v_gene: TRBV5-1
abundance: .
CDR3aa: CASRDGSTDTQYF
CDR3nt: TGCGCCAGCAGGGACGGAAGCACAGATACGCAGTATTTT

d_gene: .
j_gene: TRBJ2-1
v_gene: TRBV27
abundance: .
CDR3aa: CASSFLPLASSYNEQFF
CDR3nt: TGTGCCAGCAGTTTTTTACCGCTAGCGAGCTCCTACAATGAGCAGTTCTTC

d_gene: .
j_gene: TRBJ1-1
v_gene: TRBV2
abundance: .
CDR3aa: CASTAWMNTEAFF
CDR3nt: TGTGCCAGCACCGCATGGATGAACACTGAAGCTTTCTTT

d_gene: TRBD1
j_gene: TRBJ2-7
v_gene: TRBV4-3
abundance: .
CDR3aa: CASSQAGQGVGYEQYF
CDR3nt: TGCGCCAGCAGCCAAGCGGGACAGGGGGTGGGATACGAGCAGTACTTC

d_gene: .
j_gene: TRBJ2-6
v_gene: TRBV28
abundance: once
CDR3aa: CASSSPDLSGANVLTF
CDR3nt: TGTGCCAGCAGTTCACCGGACCTCTCTGGGGCCAACGTCCTGACTTTC

d_gene: .
j_gene: TRBJ2-7
v_gene: TRBV28
abundance: .
CDR3aa: CASSLGGPYEQYF
CDR3nt: TGTGCCAGCAGTTTGGGGGGCCCCTACGAGCAGTACTTC

d_gene: .
j_gene: TRBJ1-6
v_gene: TRBV27
abundance: .
CDR3aa: CASSSRGSVNSPLHF
CDR3nt: TGTGCCAGCAGTTCACGGGGATCAGTGAATTCACCCCTCCACTTT

d_gene: .
j_gene: TRBJ2-2
v_gene: TRBV12-3/TRBV12-4
abundance: .
CDR3aa: CASSSPTWELFF
CDR3nt: TGTGCCAGCAGCTCACCGACTTGGGAGCTGTTTTTT

d_gene: TRBD1
j_gene: TRBJ1-2
v_gene: TRBV2
abundance: .
CDR3aa: CASSLTGGDGYTF
CDR3nt: TGTGCCAGCAGCTTGACAGGGGGCGATGGCTACACCTTC

d_gene: .
j_gene: TRBJ1-3
v_gene: TRBV19
abundance: once
CDR3aa: CASRNGNTIYF
CDR3nt: TGTGCCAGTAGAAATGGAAACACCATATATTTT

d_gene: .
j_gene: TRBJ2-1
v_gene: TRBV2
abundance: .
CDR3aa: CASSELSTIGEQFF
CDR3nt: TGTGCCAGCAGTGAACTTTCGACTATCGGTGAGCAGTTCTTC

d_gene: .
j_gene: TRBJ2-1
v_gene: TRBV4-2
abundance: .
CDR3aa: CASSQEAKGFAWNEQFF
CDR3nt: TGTGCCAGCAGCCAAGAGGCTAAGGGGTTCGCCTGGAATGAGCAGTTCTTC

d_gene: TRBD2
j_gene: TRBJ2-7
v_gene: TRBV6-2/TRBV6-3
abundance: .
CDR3aa: CASSYLKTGTSVTYEQYF
CDR3nt: TGTGCCAGCAGTTACTTAAAAACCGGGACTAGCGTTACCTACGAGCAGTACTTC

d_gene: TRBD1
j_gene: TRBJ2-5
v_gene: TRBV6-6
abundance: .
CDR3aa: CASSWTGVETQYF
CDR3nt: TGTGCCAGCAGCTGGACAGGGGTGGAGACCCAGTACTTC

d_gene: TRBD1
j_gene: TRBJ1-2
v_gene: TRBV28
abundance: .
CDR3aa: CASLTGGGINYGYTF
CDR3nt: TGTGCCAGCCTGACAGGGGGCGGTATCAACTATGGCTACACCTTC

d_gene: .
j_gene: TRBJ2-7
v_gene: TRBV28
abundance: .
CDR3aa: CASSAGGIFYEQYF
CDR3nt: TGTGCCAGCAGCGCTGGGGGGATTTTCTACGAGCAGTACTTC

d_gene: .
j_gene: TRBJ1-5
v_gene: TRBV6-5
abundance: .
CDR3aa: CASRGQGSNQPQHF
CDR3nt: TGTGCCAGCAGGGGACAAGGGAGCAATCAGCCCCAGCATTTT

d_gene: .
j_gene: TRBJ1-1
v_gene: TRBV18
abundance: .
CDR3aa: CASSPPGRPNTEAFF
CDR3nt: TGTGCCAGCTCACCACCGGGCAGGCCGAACACTGAAGCTTTCTTT